This T cell receptor (beta chain) was identified during a study of CD8+CD57+ T cells in acquired aplastic anemia. Looking at the study overall: Sorted CD4+ and CD8+ cells yielded DNA averaging about 3.2 ug.

Patients chosen for sequencing had CD8+CD57+ cells that had expanded, as shown by flow cytometry. The sample holds many counts of this clonotype. According to the study, genomic DNA was the template for TCR beta VDJ and CDR3 profiling. TCRdb passed the reads through MiXCR, listing each CDR3 protein once. In the table there are about half a million distinct CDR3 sequences, less than 35% of which are singletons. The CDR3 is 15 residues long. Germline trimming cut 5 bases from V and 3 bases from J; bases unmatched to any gene: 7. The germline CDR1 and CDR2 sequences are SGHTA and FQGNSA. This chain uses TRBV7-2 with TRBJ2-7; 10 positions agree with TRBD1. Material: sorted CD4+, CD8+, or CD8+CD57+ T cells (not recorded which) from PBMCs. This clonotype was obtained from a human donor with aplastic anemia. The CDR3 reads CASSIAGTGVYEQYF. In nucleotides, the CDR3 is TGTGCCAGCAGCATTGCCGGGACAGGGGTCTACGAGCAGTACTTC.